This TCR beta chain was captured by sequencing in a study of CD8+ T cells in alopecia areata. Once RNA had been extracted, it was reverse transcribed into cDNA to act as the sequencing template. Only in-frame clones appear in the TCRdb table, and some are missing; sequencing was by immunoSEQ multiplex PCR. The profile covers 150,000 or so clones, with approximately 50% appearing a single time and around 7% taken by the ten largest. Peripheral blood and lesional scalp punch biopsies came from alopecia areata patients. This CDR3 spans 15 amino acids. The V segment lost 2 bases and the J segment 7 bases; nucleotides outside the gene matches: 7. Germline loops: CDR1 SEHNR, CDR2 FQNEAQ (reference sequence). Study-wide findings and caveats: Patients shared TCRs less clearly than mice did, possibly for HLA-related reasons.

Concerning this clone: Its matching antigen is unknown.

The sequence came from a human donor with alopecia areata. This sequence joins TRBV7-9 and TRBJ1-4; 7 bases align to TRBD1. The sample taken for sequencing was CD4+ T cells sorted from blood. CDR3 residues: CASSLLGQVAEKLFF. Written as DNA, the CDR3 is TGTGCCAGCAGCTTACTCGGACAGGTGGCTGAAAAACTGTTTTTT.